Listed here are 15 T cell receptor beta chains from one sample, sequenced in a study of response to subunit inactivated influenza vaccine. TCRdb re-called the RT-PCR reads with MiXCR, one entry per CDR3 protein. The table records 610,000 or so distinct CDR3 sequences, around 13% of them present only once. Source: PBMCs from blood, taken approximately 13 days after vaccination. The receptor set was obtained from a middle-aged man who received an inactivated influenza vaccine.

This chain connects TRBV5-1 to TRBJ1-1; no reliable D call. Germline lookup yields CDR1 SGHRS and CDR2 YFSETQ. Trimming pared 5 bases from V and 3 bases from J, leaving 11 bases between. This CDR3 contains 13 residues. The CDR3 bases are TGCGCCAGCAGTTTTTTTAGGGACACTGAAGCTTTCTTT. Amino acids: CASSFFRDTEAFF.

This clonotype showed up just a few times. The V gene is TRBV19, the J gene TRBJ1-1; 7 nucleotides match TRBD1. V shed 3 bases, J shed 10 bases, and the junction held 8 bases outside the gene matches. Germline CDR1 is LNHDA and CDR2 is SQIVND (reference sequence). This CDR3 comprises 13 residues. Here the CDR3 DNA reads TGTGCCAGTAGTATCACAGGGGCTTGGGGAGCTTTCTTT. Translation gives CASSITGAWGAFF.

Many counts were recorded for this clonotype. The rearrangement uses TRBV5-1 and TRBJ1-2, with D unclear. V lost 0 bases, J lost 2 bases, and 8 bases lay in between. CDR3 length equals 14 residues. The germline CDR1 and CDR2 sequences are SGHRS and YFSETQ. The CDR3: CASSLDTRNYGYTF. In nucleotides, the CDR3 is TGCGCCAGCAGCTTGGACACCCGGAACTATGGCTACACCTTC.

This clonotype was counted only a few times. The CDR3 spells CASSLGAASSEQFF. In DNA, the CDR3 is TGCGCCAGCAGCTTGGGGGCCGCTTCGAGTGAGCAGTTCTTC. This chain connects TRBV5-1 to TRBJ2-1, with D uncertain. Trimming took 0 bases from V and 9 from J, leaving 13 bases between them. The CDR3 is 14 residues long. In germline, CDR1 is SGHRS, CDR2 YFSETQ.

The V call is TRBV12-3 or TRBV12-4, the J call TRBJ1-6; no reliable D call. The CDR3 is 12 amino acids. The V gene lost 6 bases and the J gene lost 14 bases, with 14 bases spanning the gap. The CDR3 sequence is CASSRNVRTLHF. In DNA form, the CDR3 reads TGTGCCAGCAGCCGCAACGTGAGGACCCTCCACTTT.

This clonotype was seen at least ten times. The J gene is TRBJ2-2, the V gene TRBV7-6; maybe TRBD2 (5 bases). Germline assignment: CDR1 SGHVS and CDR2 FNYEAQ. Trimming cost V 3 bases and J 7 bases, with 15 bases left between them. The CDR3 length is 15 residues. The CDR3 spells CASSLNAIRGGELFF. The CDR3 DNA sequence: TGTGCCAGCAGCTTGAATGCAATACGGGGCGGGGAGCTGTTTTTT.

The chain has TRBV20-1 and TRBJ2-7; 9 bases agree with TRBD1. Germline lookup yields CDR1 DFQATT and CDR2 SNEGSKA (reference sequence). J lost 5 bases, V lost 0 bases, and 2 bases had no gene match. The CDR3 extends over 13 amino acids. CDR3 nucleotides: TGCAGTGCTAGAGATGGGACAGGGAACGAGCAGTACTTC. This translates into CSARDGTGNEQYF.

This clonotype was recorded only once. The chain employs TRBV7-9 and TRBJ2-5, with a possible D match to TRBD1 (5 bases). The V gene's germline CDR1 is SEHNR and CDR2 FQNEAQ (reference sequence). The length of the CDR3 is 15 residues. V was pared by 6 bases and J by 3 bases, with 17 bases between. The CDR3, as DNA: TGTGCCAGCAGTGTCCAGGGCAGACGGAAAGAGACCCAGTACTTC. Its translation is CASSVQGRRKETQYF. The complete variable domain, with remaining parts taken from reference TRBV7-9 and TRBJ2-5, reads DTGVSQNPRHKITKRGQNVTFRCDPISEHNRLYWYRQTLGQGPEFLTYFQNEAQLEKSRLLSDRFSAERPKGSFSTLEIQRTEQGDSAMYLCASSVQGRRKETQYFGPGTRLLVL.

This chain links TRBV20-1 with TRBJ2-7; D unresolved. The V gene's germline CDR1 is DFQATT and CDR2 SNEGSKA (reference sequence). The V gene lost 1 base and the J gene lost 2 bases, with 3 bases spanning the gap. This CDR3 is built from 11 residues. CDR3 loop: CSARAAYEQYF. Here the CDR3 DNA reads TGCAGTGCTAGAGCGGCCTACGAGCAGTACTTC.

This clonotype has at least ten counts. This rearrangement joins TRBV20-1 to TRBJ1-1; D gene uncertain. In germline, CDR1 is DFQATT, CDR2 SNEGSKA (reference sequence). The CDR3 has 12 amino acids. V was clipped by 3 bases and J by 0 bases, with 5 bases between them. Written as DNA, the CDR3 is TGCAGTGCTAGTAGGCTGAACACTGAAGCTTTCTTT. Translating it yields CSASRLNTEAFF.

This clonotype was detected a few times. V and J are TRBV20-1 and TRBJ2-7; tentative D call: TRBD1 (6 bases). The germline V gene encodes CDR1 DFQATT and CDR2 SNEGSKA (reference sequence). V lost 0 bases, J lost 0 bases, and 12 bases lay in between. CDR3 length: 15 residues. CDR3 residues: CSARDNQGSSYEQYF. Written as DNA, the CDR3 is TGCAGTGCTAGAGATAATCAGGGGAGCTCCTACGAGCAGTACTTC.

The rearrangement uses TRBV6-5 and TRBJ2-4, with TRBD1 as a possible D gene (5 bases). Germline V gene lookup returns CDR1 MNHEY and CDR2 SVGAGI. The CDR3 is made up of 17 amino acids. V lost 0 bases, J lost 3 bases, and 15 bases lay in between. CDR3 nucleotide sequence: TGTGCCAGCAGTTACTCTTGGCAGGGTCGGAGCAAAAACATTCAGTACTTC. It translates to CASSYSWQGRSKNIQYF.

This clonotype appeared many times. V and J are TRBV11-1 and TRBJ2-2; D is possibly TRBD1 (6 bases). This CDR3 region has 15 residues. Between the trimmed V and J ends, which lost 7 bases and 1 base, there was a span of 13 bases. Germline V gene sequence: CDR1 SGHAT, CDR2 FQDESV (reference sequence). The CDR3 bases are TGTGCCAGCAACTCAGGGGCGGGGAACACCGGGGAGCTGTTTTTT. This sequence encodes CASNSGAGNTGELFF. Filled out from reference TRBV11-1 and TRBJ2-2, the complete variable domain reads EAEVAQSPRYKITEKSQAVAFWCDPISGHATLYWYRQILGQGPELLVQFQDESVVDDSQLPKDRFSAERLKGVDSTLKIQPAELGDSAMYLCASNSGAGNTGELFFGEGSRLTVL.

The V gene is TRBV13, the J gene TRBJ1-1; D is perhaps TRBD1 (6 bases). The V end lost 6 bases, the J end lost 3 bases, and 17 bases lay between the germline ends. From germline, CDR1 is PRHDT and CDR2 FYEKMQ (reference sequence). CDR3 length: 15 residues. CDR3 nucleotide sequence: TGTGCCAGCAGGCCCAAGGGGGGGTGGGACACTGAAGCTTTCTTT. This sequence encodes CASRPKGGWDTEAFF. Looking up the rest from reference TRBV13 and TRBJ1-1 gives the full variable domain: AAGVIQSPRHLIKEKRETATLKCYPIPRHDTVYWYQQGPGQDPQFLISFYEKMQSDKGSIPDRFSAQQFSDYHSELNMSSLELGDSALYFCASRPKGGWDTEAFFGQGTRLTVV.

This clonotype was counted only a few times. The chain employs TRBV9 and TRBJ2-3; TRBD2 is a possible D gene (5 bases). The CDR3 has 16 amino acids. Deletions cut 3 bases from V and 3 bases from J, with 17 bases between. CDR1 and CDR2 from the germline V gene are SGDLS and YYNGEE. CDR3 in amino acids: CASSALSGARTDTQYF. The CDR3, as DNA: TGTGCCAGCAGCGCCCTAAGCGGAGCTAGAACAGATACGCAGTATTTT.